This TCR beta chain derives from a study of blood T cell repertoires in COVID-19. For the study at large: Donors in the United States, Italy and Spain gave samples during acute or convalescent COVID-19.

The CDR3 spans 16 residues. CDR1 and CDR2 from the germline V gene are SGHRS and YFSETQ. The V gene end was trimmed by 2 bases and the J gene end by 10 bases; junction bases not matched to a gene: 12. Per the authors' pipeline: The authors estimated nucleated cell counts from reference gene primer amplification. Profiling relied on immunoSEQ multiplex PCR, and the TCRdb table lists in-frame clones only, not all of them. From that table come the V and J calls and clone size; the DNA was used to work out D and trimming. The sample has fewer than 350,000 clones, around 90% seen once. Sequences were obtained from PBMCs or T cells enriched from blood (not recorded which). The genes are TRBV5-1 and TRBJ2-5; TRBD2 matches 12 bases. The origin of this receptor is a woman aged 40 to 55 who had recovered from COVID-19. CDR3 residues: CASSLTTSGSWRIQYF. The CDR3 bases are TGCGCCAGCAGCTTAACGACTAGCGGGAGTTGGCGAATCCAGTACTTC.